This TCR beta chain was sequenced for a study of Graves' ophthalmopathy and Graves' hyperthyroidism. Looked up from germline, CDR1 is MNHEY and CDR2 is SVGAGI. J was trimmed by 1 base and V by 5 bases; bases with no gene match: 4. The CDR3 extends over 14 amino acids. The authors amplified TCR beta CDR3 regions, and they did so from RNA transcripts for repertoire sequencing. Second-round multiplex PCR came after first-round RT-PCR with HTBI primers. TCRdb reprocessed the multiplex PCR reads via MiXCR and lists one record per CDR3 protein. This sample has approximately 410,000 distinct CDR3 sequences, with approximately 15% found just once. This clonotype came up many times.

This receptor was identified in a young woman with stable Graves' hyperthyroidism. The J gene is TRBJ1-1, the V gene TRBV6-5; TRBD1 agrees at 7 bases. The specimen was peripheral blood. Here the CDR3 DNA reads TGTGCCAGCAGTCGGGACAGTCCGAACACTGAAGCTTTCTTT. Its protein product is CASSRDSPNTEAFF.